The present entry profiles one T cell receptor (beta chain) with its context. Its antigen remains unidentified. Using immunoSEQ multiplex PCR, the repertoire was profiled, and TCRdb retains in-frame clones only, with some absent. The sample has 68,000 or so clones, more than 70% seen once; the top ten hold 7.5% to 9%. This sample was taken from a study of T cell responses to AZD1222 COVID-19 vaccine. Whole-study findings and limits: Clonal diversity was possibly underestimated, and the donors were mostly white British, with more females. Only after the peak T cell response were repertoires sampled.

CDR3 size: 14 residues. The germline V gene has CDR1 SGHTS and CDR2 YDEGEE. Unmatched junction bases numbered 4, after V lost 4 bases and J lost 1 base. This receptor was identified in an adult in good health. The chain recombines TRBV5-8 with TRBJ2-5; 7 nucleotides agree with TRBD1. The source material was peripheral blood, sampled on day 0 of AZD1222 vaccination. DNA of the CDR3: TGTGCCAGCAGCCCTTGGACAGGCCAAGAGACCCAGTACTTC. Its protein product is CASSPWTGQETQYF.